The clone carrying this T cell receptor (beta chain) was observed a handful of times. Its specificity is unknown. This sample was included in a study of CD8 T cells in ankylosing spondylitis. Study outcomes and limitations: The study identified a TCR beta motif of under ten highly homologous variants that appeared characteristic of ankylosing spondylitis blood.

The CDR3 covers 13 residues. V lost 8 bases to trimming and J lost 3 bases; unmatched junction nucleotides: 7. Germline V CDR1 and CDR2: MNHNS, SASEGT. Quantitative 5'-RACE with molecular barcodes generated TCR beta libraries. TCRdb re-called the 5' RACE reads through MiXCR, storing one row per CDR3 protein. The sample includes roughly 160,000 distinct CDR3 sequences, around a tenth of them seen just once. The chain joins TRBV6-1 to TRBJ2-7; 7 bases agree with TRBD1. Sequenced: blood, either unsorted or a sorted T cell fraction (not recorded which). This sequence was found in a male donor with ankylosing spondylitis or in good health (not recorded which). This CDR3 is CASVDRVYYEQYF. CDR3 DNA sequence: TGTGCCAGCGTCGACAGGGTATACTACGAGCAGTACTTC.